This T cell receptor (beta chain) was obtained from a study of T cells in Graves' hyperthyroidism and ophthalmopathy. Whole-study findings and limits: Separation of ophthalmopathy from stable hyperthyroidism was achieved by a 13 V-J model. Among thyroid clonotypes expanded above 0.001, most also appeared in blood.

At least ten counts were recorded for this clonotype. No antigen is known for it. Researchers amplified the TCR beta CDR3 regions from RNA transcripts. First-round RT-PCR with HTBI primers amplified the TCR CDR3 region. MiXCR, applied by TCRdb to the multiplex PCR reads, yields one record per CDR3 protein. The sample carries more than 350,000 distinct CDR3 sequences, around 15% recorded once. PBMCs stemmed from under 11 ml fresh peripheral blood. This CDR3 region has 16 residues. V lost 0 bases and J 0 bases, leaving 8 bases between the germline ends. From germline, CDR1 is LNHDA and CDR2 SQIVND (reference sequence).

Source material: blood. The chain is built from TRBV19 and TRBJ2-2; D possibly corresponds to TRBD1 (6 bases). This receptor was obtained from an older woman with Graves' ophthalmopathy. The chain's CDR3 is CASSIDGQPNTGELFF. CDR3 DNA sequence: TGTGCCAGTAGTATAGACGGACAGCCGAACACCGGGGAGCTGTTTTTT.